The 3 T cell receptor beta chains below were found in one sample sequenced in a study of control samples from healthy donors and cancer patients. Using immunoSEQ multiplex PCR, the repertoire was profiled, and TCRdb retains in-frame clones only, with some absent. Of about 28,000 clones listed, 91% are singletons. The sequenced sample was PBMCs. These receptors originate from a man between 50 and 59 years old with lung cancer.

The rearrangement uses TRBV10-2 and TRBJ2-5; D may be TRBD2 (5 bases). The CDR3 length is 12 residues. V lost 1 base and J 5 bases, leaving 5 bases between the germline ends. Germline CDR1 and CDR2: WSHSY and SAAADI. CDR3 DNA sequence: TGCGCCAGCAGTGAGTGGAGGGAGACCCAGTACTTC. It codes for CASSEWRETQYF.

About this clone itself: One end of the junction does not line up with germline, which may come from a read error. The DNA of the CDR3 is TGCGCCCGCAGCTTGGGGCTAGCGGGGGGACTTTCGAACACCGGGGAGCTGTTTTTT. Protein sequence: CARSLGLAGGLSNTGELFF. The chain recombines TRBV5-1 with TRBJ2-2; the match to TRBD2 covers 11 bases. Germline V gene sequence: CDR1 SGHRS, CDR2 YFSETQ. The CDR3 consists of 19 residues.

The V gene is TRBV5-1, the J gene TRBJ1-2; TRBD1 matches at 8 bases. J lost 8 bases, V lost 2 bases, and 8 bases had no gene match. CDR1 SGHRS and CDR2 YFSETQ come from the germline V gene. The CDR3 is 14 amino acids. CDR3 sequence (DNA): TGCGCCAGCAGCTTCACGGACAGGGAGGAAGGCTACACCTTC. Translation gives CASSFTDREEGYTF.